These T cell receptor beta chains were read from a single sample in a study of cytomegalovirus exposure and HLA in healthy donors. The data were produced by immunoSEQ multiplex PCR, yet TCRdb's version contains in-frame clones alone and is incomplete. Of about 250,000 clones listed, roughly 87% are singletons. The sequenced sample consisted of PBMCs. The receptor source for this set is a man between 18 and 29 years old in good health and CMV-seropositive. The CDR3 runs from the conserved cysteine through the conserved F or W. The D gene is left open where the match is weak. Size tells how often a clone was seen (once, few, many) or the class of an expanded clone, and some rows leave it out.

J	D	size	V	DNA	CDR3
TRBJ1-5	.	few	TRBV7-2	TGTGCCAGCAGCTTGGGGCTCAATCAGCCCCAGCATTTT	CASSLGLNQPQHF
TRBJ2-7	.	.	TRBV7-3	TGTGCCAGCAGCTTAGTAAGGGATGGCGAGCAGTACTTC	CASSLVRDGEQYF
TRBJ1-3	.	once	TRBV15	TGTGCCACCAGCAAAGATCGGGACACCATATATTTT	CATSKDRDTIYF
TRBJ2-5	.	.	TRBV6-5	TGTGCCAGTAGGCGGCGGGGTGAAGAGACCCAGTACTTC	CASRRRGEETQYF
TRBJ2-1	TRBD2	.	TRBV5-4	TGTGCCAGCAGCTCGGGAGGGACAACTCCCAATGAGCAGTTCTTC	CASSSGGTTPNEQFF
TRBJ2-2	TRBD1	.	TRBV7-9	TGTGCCAGCAGCCCGAGGACAGGGGGCACCGGGGAGCTGTTTTTT	CASSPRTGGTGELFF
TRBJ1-2	.	.	TRBV27	TGTGCCAGCAGTCCCCGTGAAGGGCCTAACTATGGCTACACCTTC	CASSPREGPNYGYTF
TRBJ2-7	.	.	TRBV5-1	TGCGCCAGCAGCTTGGAAACTGGGTACGAGCAGTACTTC	CASSLETGYEQYF
TRBJ1-2	.	.	TRBV5-1	TGCGCCAGCACCGGTAACTATGGCTACACCTTC	CASTGNYGYTF
TRBJ1-1	.	.	TRBV18	TGTGCCAGCTCACCACAGGAGGGGGTGAACACTGAAGCTTTCTTT	CASSPQEGVNTEAFF
TRBJ1-2	.	few	TRBV7-2	TGTGCCAGCAGTATCCGGGACCTCCATGGGGGTGGCTACACCTTC	CASSIRDLHGGGYTF
TRBJ1-2	.	.	TRBV5-4	TGTGCCAGCAGCTTCGGGCAGGGAGATGGCTACACCTTC	CASSFGQGDGYTF
TRBJ1-5	.	once	TRBV4-2	TGTGCCAGCAGCCAGGACACAGGAGTCAATCAGCCCCAGCATTTT	CASSQDTGVNQPQHF
TRBJ2-3	.	few	TRBV7-3	TGTGCCAGCAGCTTAACGTTCACTCCCGCCCCAGATACGCAGTATTTT	CASSLTFTPAPDTQYF
TRBJ2-5	TRBD2	.	TRBV29-1	TGCAGCGTTGACCTAGCGGGTCTCCCTGGGGAGACCCAGTACTTC	CSVDLAGLPGETQYF
TRBJ2-2	.	.	TRBV5-3	TGTGCCAGTCAGGAGGTCACCGACACCGGGGAGCTGTTTTTT	CASQEVTDTGELFF
TRBJ2-5	TRBD1	.	TRBV5-4	TGTGCCAGCAGCGCCATTGGGCAGGGGGCTGAGACCCAGTACTTC	CASSAIGQGAETQYF